This T cell receptor (beta chain) comes out of a study of OX40 agonist ivuxolimab in advanced cancers. Study overall: Ivuxolimab, which is an agonistic anti-OX40 (CD134) antibody, was administered to the patients. Patients receiving dose escalation had hepatocellular carcinoma, melanoma, renal cell or head and neck cancer.

Germline V lookup: CDR1 MNHEY, CDR2 SVGAGI. CDR3 size: 12 residues. Trimming removed 10 bases from V and 2 bases from J, with 11 bases in between. Profiling relied on immunoSEQ multiplex PCR, and the TCRdb table lists in-frame clones only, not all of them. The sample contains 83,000 or so clones, around 84% of which appear only once. This chain links TRBV6-5 with TRBJ2-5, with D possibly being TRBD1 (5 bases). This specimen was CD4+ or CD8+ T cells sorted from blood, taken in a trial of the OX40 agonist ivuxolimab. This clonotype originated in an adult with an advanced solid tumor such as melanoma, head and neck, liver or kidney cancer. CDR3 sequence: CATQTAQETQYF. The DNA of the CDR3 is TGTGCCACCCAGACAGCGCAAGAGACCCAGTACTTC.